The 25 T cell receptor beta chains in this list originate from one sample, sequenced in a study of blood T cell repertoires in COVID-19. Measured with immunoSEQ multiplex PCR; TCRdb has only the in-frame clones, and not every one. This sample has 80,000 to 100,000 clones, with approximately 79% found just once. Sequencing was performed on peripheral blood. These receptor sequences come from a man in his 70s with active or convalescent COVID-19.

This clone was seen just once. The chain uses TRBV4-3 and TRBJ2-7, with D tentatively TRBD2 (7 bases). Germline V gene data show CDR1 as LGHNA and CDR2 as YSLEER. V lost 0 bases and J lost 3, with 12 bases in between. This CDR3 spans 15 amino acids. The CDR3 DNA follows: TGCGCCAGCAGCCAAGAGGAGGGGGGGCTCTACGAGCAGTACTTC. Residues: CASSQEEGGLYEQYF.

The gene calls are TRBV4-2 and TRBJ2-7; TRBD2 matches 14 bases. The CDR3 length is 14 residues. In germline, CDR1 is LGHNA, CDR2 YNFKEQ. V shed 1 base, J shed 7 bases, and the junction held 0 bases outside the gene matches. The CDR3 protein is CASSQGLAGGEQYF. As DNA, the CDR3 is TGTGCCAGCAGCCAAGGACTAGCGGGGGGGGAGCAGTACTTC.

The V gene is TRBV9, the J gene TRBJ1-3; D not resolved. Germline loops: CDR1 SGDLS, CDR2 YYNGEE. The length of the CDR3 is 14 residues. V was clipped by 0 bases and J by 5 bases, with 9 bases between them. CDR3 region: CASSVDTARNTIYF. CDR3 DNA: TGTGCCAGCAGCGTAGATACAGCTCGAAACACCATATATTTT.

The chain is built from TRBV7-2 and TRBJ1-1; 7 bases match TRBD1. V lost 5 bases to trimming and J lost 2 bases; unmatched junction nucleotides: 8. CDR1 SGHTA and CDR2 FQGNSA come from the germline V gene. The CDR3 runs 15 residues. The CDR3 sequence is CASSTRGGGNTEAFF. The CDR3 region has the DNA TGTGCCAGCAGCACCCGAGGGGGCGGAAACACTGAAGCTTTCTTT.

The chain uses TRBV15 and TRBJ2-1; the D gene is possibly TRBD1 (5 bases). The germline V gene encodes CDR1 LNHNV and CDR2 YYDKDF (reference sequence). V was clipped by 5 bases and J by 4 bases, with 21 bases between them. The CDR3 consists of 17 residues. The CDR3 region is CATSGPPQGLKYNEQFF. The CDR3 bases are TGTGCCACCAGCGGCCCTCCTCAGGGCTTGAAATACAATGAGCAGTTCTTC.

In this sample, this clone turned up a few times. The genes are TRBV12-3 or TRBV12-4 and TRBJ1-5; D is perhaps TRBD1 (6 bases). The CDR3 runs 13 residues. Trimming took off 5 bases at V and 7 bases at J, with 12 bases between the two ends. As DNA, the CDR3 is TGTGCCAGCAGTACCAGGGGTCGGCAGCCCCAGCATTTT. Its translation: CASSTRGRQPQHF.

The V and J genes are TRBV5-4 and TRBJ1-2; the D is unclear. Germline loops: CDR1 SGHNT, CDR2 YYREEE (reference sequence). Trimming took 3 bases from V and 8 from J, leaving 14 bases between them. This CDR3 spans 13 amino acids. The CDR3 loop is CASSSEAGTGYTF. DNA for the CDR3: TGTGCCAGCAGCTCGGAGGCAGGCACGGGCTACACCTTC.

The rearrangement uses TRBV9 and TRBJ2-3, with 12 bases that match TRBD2. V shed 3 bases and J 0 bases; nucleotides not matched to a gene: 5. The CDR3 totals 17 residues. CDR1 and CDR2 from the germline V gene are SGDLS and YYNGEE. The CDR3 sequence: CASSAGTSGYSTDTQYF. The CDR3 DNA reads TGTGCCAGCAGCGCCGGGACTAGCGGGTATAGCACAGATACGCAGTATTTT.

The chain couples TRBV2 to TRBJ2-1, with D perhaps TRBD2 (5 bases). Trimming shortened V by 5 bases and J by 7 bases, and 18 bases separated the two germline ends. Germline CDR1 and CDR2: SNHLY and FYNNEI. The CDR3 is 15 amino acids. The DNA of the CDR3 is TGTGCCAGCAGTTCACTGGCGGGCCCTTTGAATGAGCAGTTCTTC. Translating it yields CASSSLAGPLNEQFF.

This chain links TRBV7-9 with TRBJ2-2; 10 bases agree with TRBD2. This CDR3 region has 16 residues. Unmatched junction bases numbered 0, after V lost 1 base and J lost 1 base. Per the germline V gene, CDR1 is SEHNR and CDR2 is FQNEAQ (reference sequence). CDR3: CASSLVAGGNTGELFF. The DNA for the CDR3 is TGTGCCAGCAGCTTAGTAGCGGGGGGGAACACCGGGGAGCTGTTTTTT.

The rearrangement links TRBV7-9 to TRBJ1-2; 7 bases line up with TRBD1. The junction had 5 bases not matched to a gene; V was cut back by 4 bases and J by 6 bases. CDR1 and CDR2 from the germline V gene are SEHNR and FQNEAQ (reference sequence). This CDR3 is built from 13 residues. The CDR3 sequence is CASSSGTEDGYTF. CDR3 DNA: TGTGCCAGCAGCTCCGGGACAGAAGATGGCTACACCTTC.

The chain recombines TRBV4-1 with TRBJ1-5; TRBD1 might be the D (5 bases). The germline CDR1 and CDR2 sequences are MGHRA and YSYEKL. The CDR3 is 14 amino acids. V was pared by 0 bases and J by 7 bases, with 10 bases between. This CDR3 reads CASSQDQGYQPQHF. The CDR3 coding sequence is TGCGCCAGCAGCCAAGACCAGGGATACCAGCCCCAGCATTTT.

V usage is TRBV30 and J usage is TRBJ2-3; 7 nucleotides line up with TRBD1. This CDR3 is 13 amino acids long. The V gene's germline CDR1 is GTSNPN and CDR2 SVGIG (reference sequence). Germline trimming cut 8 bases from V and 2 bases from J; bases unmatched to any gene: 7. The CDR3 bases are TGTGCCGGAACCAGGGGGAACACAGATACGCAGTATTTT. Protein product: CAGTRGNTDTQYF.

The gene calls are TRBV15 and TRBJ1-3; possible D gene TRBD1, 5 bases. The germline V gene has CDR1 LNHNV and CDR2 YYDKDF (reference sequence). The V end was cut by 4 bases, the J end by 10 bases, with 14 bases between. There are 13 residues in the CDR3. The CDR3 DNA sequence: TGTGCCACCAGCACCGGGACTGCGAGAACCATATATTTT. This encodes CATSTGTARTIYF.

V is TRBV25-1 and J is TRBJ1-5, with D unclear. The germline V gene encodes CDR1 MGHDK and CDR2 SYGVNS. Between the trimmed V and J ends, which lost 5 bases and 3 bases, there was a span of 8 bases. CDR3 length equals 13 residues. The CDR3 bases are TGTGCCAGCAGTCCAGGTTTCAATCAGCCCCAGCATTTT. Its protein is CASSPGFNQPQHF.

J is TRBJ1-1 and V is TRBV5-6; 10 bases are shared with TRBD1. The CDR3 contains 15 residues. The trim removed 5 bases at V and 3 bases at J, leaving 7 bases unmatched. Germline CDR1 reads SGHDT; CDR2 reads YYEEEE. The DNA for the CDR3 is TGTGCCAGCAGTACCCGGACAGGGGGTTACACTGAAGCTTTCTTT. Its translation: CASSTRTGGYTEAFF.

J is TRBJ1-4 and V is TRBV28, with D possibly TRBD1 on 5 matching bases. The germline V and J ends were trimmed by 2 bases and 10 bases, with 14 bases remaining between them. The CDR3 has 14 residues. CDR1 is MDHEN and CDR2 is SYDVKM in the germline V gene. The CDR3 DNA sequence: TGTGCCAGCAGTTTAGATAGTCGGGGGACAAAACTGTTTTTT. It translates to CASSLDSRGTKLFF.

The chain employs TRBV7-2 and TRBJ1-2, with TRBD1 identical over 7 bases. V dropped 4 bases and J dropped 6; count of bases not matched to a gene: 5. CDR1 SGHTA and CDR2 FQGNSA come from the germline V gene. The CDR3 sequence is 13 residues long. The CDR3, as DNA: TGTGCCAGCAGCTCACAGGGGTTGGATGGCTACACCTTC. Translation gives CASSSQGLDGYTF. Full variable domain (rest looked up from reference TRBV7-2 and TRBJ1-2): GAGVSQSPSNKVTEKGKDVELRCDPISGHTALYWYRQSLGQGLEFLIYFQGNSAPDKSGLPSDRFSAERTGGSVSTLTIQRTQQEDSAVYLCASSSQGLDGYTFGSGTRLTVV.

The genes are TRBV7-3 and TRBJ1-6; 7 bases fit TRBD1. Losses at the gene ends were 5 bases for V and 7 bases for J; bases not matched to a gene: 5. CDR3 length equals 14 residues. The V gene's germline CDR1 is SGHTA and CDR2 FQGTGA. The CDR3 spells CASSQGQKNSPLHF. CDR3 in DNA: TGTGCCAGCAGCCAGGGACAGAAAAATTCACCCCTCCACTTT.

The V and J genes are TRBV7-9 and TRBJ2-1; 11 bases match TRBD1. Germline V gene sequence: CDR1 SEHNR, CDR2 FQNEAQ (reference sequence). Trimming removed 1 base from V and 1 base from J; junction bases left unmatched: 0. There are 16 residues in the CDR3. The CDR3 loop is CASSLGDRGSYNEQFF. The CDR3 DNA sequence: TGTGCCAGCAGCTTAGGGGACAGGGGGTCCTACAATGAGCAGTTCTTC.

J is TRBJ1-2 and V is TRBV5-6; possibly TRBD1 for D (5 bases). Germline V gene lookup returns CDR1 SGHDT and CDR2 YYEEEE. The CDR3 loop spans 15 amino acids. V lost 3 bases, J lost 4 bases, and 16 bases lay in between. The CDR3 DNA reads as TGTGCCAGCAGCTGGGGAGGGGTCTCTAGCTATGGCTACACCTTC. It translates to CASSWGGVSSYGYTF.

The rearrangement uses TRBV30 and TRBJ1-3; D is undetermined. This CDR3 is 15 amino acids long. Germline loops: CDR1 GTSNPN, CDR2 SVGIG (reference sequence). V lost 1 base to trimming and J lost 2 bases, with 12 bases between them. The CDR3 DNA sequence: TGTGCCTGGAGTGGTTACCCTCGGGCTGGAAACACCATATATTTT. It yields the protein CAWSGYPRAGNTIYF.

CDR3 bases: TGCGCCAGCAGCTACTGGACAGGGGGCCAGTACGAGCAGTACTTC. The encoded protein is CASSYWTGGQYEQYF. This rearrangement joins TRBV5-1 to TRBJ2-7, with 11 nucleotides matching TRBD1. V lost 3 bases to trimming and J lost 4 bases; unmatched junction nucleotides: 6. Germline CDR1 reads SGHRS; CDR2 reads YFSETQ. This CDR3 has 15 amino acids.

The J gene is TRBJ2-7, the V gene TRBV30; 9 bases map to TRBD1. The CDR3 has 13 residues. Trimming cost V 2 bases and J 5 bases; bases outside gene matches: 4. Germline V lookup: CDR1 GTSNPN, CDR2 SVGIG (reference sequence). Written as DNA, the CDR3 is TGTGCCTGGAGTAGGGACAGGGCCAACGAGCAGTACTTC. Protein sequence: CAWSRDRANEQYF.

The chain joins TRBV19 to TRBJ1-2; 8 bases align to TRBD1. From germline, CDR1 is LNHDA and CDR2 SQIVND (reference sequence). This CDR3 has 16 amino acids. Trimming at V came to 3 bases and at J to 5 bases, leaving 11 bases not matched to a gene. The CDR3 nucleotides are TGTGCCAGTAGTATGGGGACAGGAACCCAAGGTTATGGCTACACCTTC. Translating it yields CASSMGTGTQGYGYTF.